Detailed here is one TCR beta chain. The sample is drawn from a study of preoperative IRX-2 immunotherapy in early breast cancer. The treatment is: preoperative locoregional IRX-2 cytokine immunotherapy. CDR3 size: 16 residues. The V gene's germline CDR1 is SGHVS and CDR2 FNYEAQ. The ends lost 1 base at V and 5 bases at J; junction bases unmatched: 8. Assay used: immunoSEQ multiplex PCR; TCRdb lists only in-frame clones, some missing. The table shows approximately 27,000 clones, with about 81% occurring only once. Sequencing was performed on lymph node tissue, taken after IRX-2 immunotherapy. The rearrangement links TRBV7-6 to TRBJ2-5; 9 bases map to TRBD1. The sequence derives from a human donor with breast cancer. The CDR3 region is CASSLGVQGAGETQYF. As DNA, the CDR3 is TGTGCCAGCAGCTTAGGGGTACAGGGGGCTGGGGAGACCCAGTACTTC.